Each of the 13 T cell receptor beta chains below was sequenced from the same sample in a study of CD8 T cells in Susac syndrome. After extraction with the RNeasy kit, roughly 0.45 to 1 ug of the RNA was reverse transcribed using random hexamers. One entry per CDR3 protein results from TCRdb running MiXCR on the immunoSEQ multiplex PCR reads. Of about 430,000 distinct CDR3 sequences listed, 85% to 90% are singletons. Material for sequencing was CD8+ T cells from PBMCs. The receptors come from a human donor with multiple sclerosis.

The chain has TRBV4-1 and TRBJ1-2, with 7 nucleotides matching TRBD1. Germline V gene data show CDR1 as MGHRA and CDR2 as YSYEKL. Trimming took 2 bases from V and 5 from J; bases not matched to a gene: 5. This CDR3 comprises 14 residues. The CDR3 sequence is CASSQYQGGYGYTF. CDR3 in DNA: TGCGCCAGCAGCCAATATCAGGGGGGATATGGCTACACCTTC.

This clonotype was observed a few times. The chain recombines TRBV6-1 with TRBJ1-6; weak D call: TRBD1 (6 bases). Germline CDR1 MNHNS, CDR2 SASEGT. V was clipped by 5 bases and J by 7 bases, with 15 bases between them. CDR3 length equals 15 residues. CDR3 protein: CASSPEPQGNSPLHF. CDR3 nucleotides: TGTGCCAGCAGTCCCGAGCCGCAGGGGAATTCACCCCTCCACTTT.

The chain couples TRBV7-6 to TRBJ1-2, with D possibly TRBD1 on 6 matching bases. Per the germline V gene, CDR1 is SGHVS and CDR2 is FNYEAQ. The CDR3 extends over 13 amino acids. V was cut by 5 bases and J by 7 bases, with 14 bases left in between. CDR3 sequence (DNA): TGTGCCAGCAGCCCCGGGGGAGGGGGTGGCTACACCTTC. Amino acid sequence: CASSPGGGGGYTF.

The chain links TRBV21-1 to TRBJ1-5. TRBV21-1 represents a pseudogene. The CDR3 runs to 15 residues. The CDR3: CASSKDVGGNQPQHF. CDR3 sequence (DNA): TGTGCCAGCAGCAAAGATGTCGGCGGCAATCAGCCCCAGCATTTT.

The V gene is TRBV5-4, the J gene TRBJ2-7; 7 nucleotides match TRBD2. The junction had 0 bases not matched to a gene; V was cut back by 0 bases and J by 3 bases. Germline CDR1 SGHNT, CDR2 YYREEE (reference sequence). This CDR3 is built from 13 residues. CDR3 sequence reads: CASSLGDYYEQYF. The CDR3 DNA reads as TGTGCCAGCAGCTTGGGGGACTACTACGAGCAGTACTTC.

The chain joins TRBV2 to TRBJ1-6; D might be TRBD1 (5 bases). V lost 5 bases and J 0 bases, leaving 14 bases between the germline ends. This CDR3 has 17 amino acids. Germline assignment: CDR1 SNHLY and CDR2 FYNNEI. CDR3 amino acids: CASSSGPPDSYNSPLHF. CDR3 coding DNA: TGTGCCAGCAGTTCGGGACCGCCGGACTCCTATAATTCACCCCTCCACTTT.

The chain's CDR3 is CASSFEIGWEQFF. In nucleotides, the CDR3 is TGTGCCAGCAGCTTTGAAATAGGCTGGGAGCAGTTCTTC. This chain joins TRBV11-2 and TRBJ2-1; D gene ambiguous. CDR3 size: 13 residues. Germline loops: CDR1 SGHAT, CDR2 FQNNGV. V shed 3 bases and J shed 10 bases, with 13 bases lying between them.

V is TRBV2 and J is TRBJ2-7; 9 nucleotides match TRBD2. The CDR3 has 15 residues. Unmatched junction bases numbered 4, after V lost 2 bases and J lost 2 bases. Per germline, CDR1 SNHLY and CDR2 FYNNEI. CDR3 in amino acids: CASSELLAGTYEQYF. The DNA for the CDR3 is TGTGCCAGCAGTGAATTACTAGCGGGCACCTACGAGCAGTACTTC.

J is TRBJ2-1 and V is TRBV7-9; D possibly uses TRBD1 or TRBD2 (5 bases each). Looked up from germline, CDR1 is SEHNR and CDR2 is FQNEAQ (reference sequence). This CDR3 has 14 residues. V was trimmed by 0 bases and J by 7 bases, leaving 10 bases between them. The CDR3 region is CASSLAGVENEQFF. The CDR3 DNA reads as TGTGCCAGCAGCTTAGCGGGGGTAGAGAATGAGCAGTTCTTC.

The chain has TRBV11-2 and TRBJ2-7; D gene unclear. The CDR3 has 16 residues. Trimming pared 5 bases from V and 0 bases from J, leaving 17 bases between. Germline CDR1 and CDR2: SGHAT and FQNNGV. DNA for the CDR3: TGTGCCAGCAGCCTTCGGGCCCCAGAGCTCTCCTACGAGCAGTACTTC. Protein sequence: CASSLRAPELSYEQYF.

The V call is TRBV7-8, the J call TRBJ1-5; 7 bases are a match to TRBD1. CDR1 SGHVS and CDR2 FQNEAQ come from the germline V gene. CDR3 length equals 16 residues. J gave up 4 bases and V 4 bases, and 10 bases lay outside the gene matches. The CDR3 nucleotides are TGTGCCAGCAGCTCAGAGGACAGGTCGTATAATCAGCCCCAGCATTTT. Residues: CASSSEDRSYNQPQHF. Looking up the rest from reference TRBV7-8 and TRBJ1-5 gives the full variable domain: GAGVSQSPRYKVAKRGQDVALRCDPISGHVSLFWYQQALGQGPEFLTYFQNEAQLDKSGLPSDRFFAERPEGSVSTLKIQRTQQEDSAVYLCASSSEDRSYNQPQHFGDGTRLSIL.

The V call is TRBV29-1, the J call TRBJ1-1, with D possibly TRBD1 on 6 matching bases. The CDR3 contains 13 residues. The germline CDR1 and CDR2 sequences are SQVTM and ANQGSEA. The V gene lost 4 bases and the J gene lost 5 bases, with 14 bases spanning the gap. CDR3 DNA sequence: TGCAGCGTTGCAGGGGAGGGGGGGACTGAAGCTTTCTTT. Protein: CSVAGEGGTEAFF.

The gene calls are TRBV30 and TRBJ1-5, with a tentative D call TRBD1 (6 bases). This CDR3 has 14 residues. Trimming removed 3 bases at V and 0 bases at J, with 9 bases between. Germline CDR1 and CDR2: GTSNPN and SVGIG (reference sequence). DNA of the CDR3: TGTGCCTGGAGCTTGGACAGTAGCAATCAGCCCCAGCATTTT. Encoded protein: CAWSLDSSNQPQHF.